Following are 30 T cell receptor beta chains from one sample sequenced in a study of cytomegalovirus exposure and HLA in healthy donors (dated by TCRdb to between 2016 and 2019). The library was obtained by the immunoSEQ multiplex PCR assay. For the multiplex PCR, a mixture combining 60 forward primers for TCR Vbeta segments and 13 reverse primers for TCR Jbeta segments was used. The source is immuneACCESS, and TCRdb retained only in-frame sequences with V and J called. Part of the clones is not carried over; for the studies checked, unresolved V genes explain less than half of this, and the remainder is unexplained. The sample table records over 70,000 clones; 80% of these occur just once. The ten largest make up over 20% of the sample. The sample was PBMCs. The receptors derive from a woman aged 50 to 65 in good health and CMV-seropositive.

This clone occurred once. The CDR3 spells CASSPIAGGLSYEQYF. CDR3 coding DNA: TGTGCCAGCAGTCCAATAGCGGGGGGACTCTCCTACGAGCAGTACTTC. V is TRBV4-2 and J is TRBJ2-7; 10 bases agree with TRBD2. Trimming removed 6 bases from V and 0 bases from J; junction bases left unmatched: 8. The germline V gene encodes CDR1 LGHNA and CDR2 YNFKEQ. This CDR3 spans 16 amino acids.

This clone was observed a handful of times. The rearrangement uses TRBV5-1 and TRBJ2-7, with unresolved D. V lost 4 bases to trimming and J lost 0 bases, with 17 bases between them. The germline CDR1 and CDR2 sequences are SGHRS and YFSETQ. This CDR3 is built from 16 residues. The CDR3 reads CASSPGTMTSSYEQYF. CDR3 sequence (DNA): TGCGCCAGCAGCCCAGGCACCATGACGAGCTCCTACGAGCAGTACTTC.

In its sample, this clone was seen once. The chain joins TRBV12-5 to TRBJ2-5; 10 bases align to TRBD1. The CDR3 runs 15 residues. The V and J ends lost 3 bases and 5 bases, in that order; junction bases with no gene match: 6. Germline CDR1 is LGHNT and CDR2 is FRNRAP. The CDR3 sequence: CASGLGTGVLETQYF. CDR3 DNA: TGTGCTAGTGGTTTAGGGACAGGGGTTTTGGAGACCCAGTACTTC.

The rearrangement joins TRBV7-8 to TRBJ2-7; 7 positions agree with TRBD2. Trimming took 3 bases from V and 2 from J; bases not matched to a gene: 1. Per germline, CDR1 SGHVS and CDR2 FQNEAQ. The CDR3 is made up of 13 amino acids. CDR3 bases: TGTGCCAGCAGCTTGGCGGGGGCCTACGAGCAGTACGTC. Amino acid sequence: CASSLAGAYEQYV.

The chain is built from TRBV14 and TRBJ1-1; TRBD1 is a possible D gene (6 bases). The CDR3 has 14 amino acids. V lost 1 base, J lost 5 bases, and 11 bases lay in between. Germline values: CDR1 SGHDN, CDR2 FVKESK. The CDR3 DNA reads TGTGCCAGCAGCCAAGTCACAGGGCAGACTGAAGCTTTCTTT. Residues: CASSQVTGQTEAFF.

The chain links TRBV5-1 to TRBJ2-5, with D perhaps TRBD1 (6 bases). Trimming stripped 4 bases from V and 5 bases from J, with 18 bases between. Germline CDR1 reads SGHRS; CDR2 reads YFSETQ. The CDR3 has 15 residues. This chain's CDR3 is CASSDPGQGQETQYF. CDR3 nucleotide sequence: TGCGCCAGCAGCGACCCGGGACAAGGGCAGGAGACCCAGTACTTC.

This chain uses TRBV5-1 with TRBJ2-1; 7 bases match TRBD2. CDR1 is SGHRS, CDR2 YFSETQ, per germline. The CDR3 has 16 residues. The V segment lost 5 bases and the J segment 4 bases; nucleotides outside the gene matches: 12. In DNA, the CDR3 is TGCGCCAGCAGTGGCAGCGGGACTCCATTTTACAATGAGCAGTTCTTC. Protein product: CASSGSGTPFYNEQFF. The entire variable domain, with the rest obtained from reference TRBV5-1 and TRBJ2-1, is as follows: KAGVTQTPRYLIKTRGQQVTLSCSPISGHRSVSWYQQTPGQGLQFLFEYFSETQRNKGNFPGRFSGRQFSNSRSEMNVSTLELGDSALYLCASSGSGTPFYNEQFFGPGTRLTVL.

The chain uses TRBV6-5 and TRBJ2-7; TRBD1 matches at 9 bases. Germline CDR1 is MNHEY and CDR2 is SVGAGI. This CDR3 comprises 14 residues. V lost 5 bases to trimming and J lost 2 bases; unmatched junction nucleotides: 4. The DNA of the CDR3 is TGTGCCAGCAGTGACGGGACAGGGCCCTACGAGCAGTACGTC. Residues: CASSDGTGPYEQYV.

This chain joins TRBV25-1 and TRBJ2-5, with D hard to call. V was clipped by 1 base and J by 3 bases, with 9 bases between them. The CDR3 has 14 residues. The germline CDR1 and CDR2 sequences are MGHDK and SYGVNS. Written as DNA, the CDR3 is TGTGCCAGCAGTGAATTTCGAGCGAAAGAGACCCAGTACTTC. Amino acids: CASSEFRAKETQYF.

The chain has TRBV7-9 and TRBJ2-3, with TRBD1 matching over 7 bases. J was trimmed by 2 bases and V by 5 bases; bases with no gene match: 10. There are 16 residues in the CDR3. Per germline, CDR1 SEHNR and CDR2 FQNEAQ (reference sequence). CDR3 loop: CASSMRQGGFTDTQYF. The CDR3, as DNA: TGTGCCAGCAGCATGCGACAGGGCGGTTTCACAGATACGCAGTATTTT.

This clone was picked up a small number of times. For the CDR3, the DNA is TGTGCCAGTAGCAGTACAGGGGGCTGGGGCACCGGGGAGCTGTTTTTT. Amino acids: CASSSTGGWGTGELFF. J is TRBJ2-2 and V is TRBV19, with 9 bases identical to TRBD1. The germline V gene has CDR1 LNHDA and CDR2 SQIVND (reference sequence). The CDR3 contains 16 residues. V shed 6 bases, J shed 4 bases, and the junction held 9 bases outside the gene matches.

The gene calls are TRBV6-1 and TRBJ2-5; 9 bases match TRBD2. Unmatched junction bases numbered 6, after V lost 1 base and J lost 6 bases. Germline lookup yields CDR1 MNHNS and CDR2 SASEGT. The CDR3 runs 15 residues. CDR3 in amino acids: CASSEGIAGAKTQYF. DNA for the CDR3: TGTGCCAGCAGTGAAGGGATAGCGGGGGCAAAGACCCAGTACTTC.

V usage is TRBV29-1 and J usage is TRBJ1-1; D unresolved. The CDR3 spans 15 residues. V lost 0 bases, J lost 1 base, and 12 bases lay in between. Germline assignment: CDR1 SQVTM and CDR2 ANQGSEA. The chain's CDR3 is CSVEDRLWRNTEAFF. In DNA form, the CDR3 reads TGCAGCGTTGAAGATCGTTTGTGGAGGAACACTGAAGCTTTCTTT.

The chain carries TRBV11-3 and TRBJ2-1, with D maybe TRBD2 (5 bases). Germline CDR1 and CDR2: SGHNT and YENEEA. V gave up 5 bases and J gave up 9 bases, with 23 bases separating them. The CDR3 extends over 16 amino acids. CDR3 loop: CASSPEGAPAGGEQFF. The DNA for the CDR3 is TGTGCCAGCAGCCCCGAAGGAGCCCCCGCGGGCGGTGAGCAGTTCTTC.

V gene TRBV30 combines with J gene TRBJ1-2; D remains unclear. V gave up 2 bases and J gave up 4 bases, with 11 bases separating them. Germline CDR1 reads GTSNPN; CDR2 reads SVGIG (reference sequence). The CDR3 totals 13 residues. In DNA, the CDR3 is TGTGCCTGGAGTATGCAGGTTGGCTATGGCTACACCTTC. Amino acids: CAWSMQVGYGYTF.

The gene calls are TRBV11-2 and TRBJ2-5; 9 bases match TRBD2. The J call is uncertain, as TRBJ2-7 better fits the DNA end. CDR1 is SGHAT and CDR2 is FQNNGV in the germline V gene. The CDR3 consists of 15 residues. CDR3 protein: CASSLGVSGGDEQYF. As DNA, the CDR3 is TGTGCCAGCAGCTTAGGGGTTAGCGGGGGAGACGAGCAGTACTTC.

J is TRBJ2-7 and V is TRBV6-5; 9 nucleotides align to TRBD1. Germline CDR1 and CDR2: MNHEY and SVGAGI. V dropped 2 bases and J dropped 1; count of bases not matched to a gene: 6. The CDR3 extends over 16 amino acids. CDR3 nucleotides: TGTGCCAGCAGTTACGGGGACAGGGACTCATCCTACGAGCAGTACTTC. Amino acids: CASSYGDRDSSYEQYF.

This clone was detected only once. The rearrangement uses TRBV6-5 and TRBJ1-2; possible D gene TRBD1, 6 bases. This CDR3 is 13 amino acids long. Germline CDR1 MNHEY, CDR2 SVGAGI. The V end lost 5 bases, the J end lost 8 bases, and 15 bases lay between the germline ends. CDR3 region: CASSLKGERGYTF. The CDR3 region has the DNA TGTGCCAGCAGTCTTAAGGGGGAGAGAGGCTACACCTTC.

V gene TRBV11-2 combines with J gene TRBJ2-1; 8 bases are a match to TRBD2. The CDR3 contains 15 residues. CDR1 and CDR2 from the germline V gene are SGHAT and FQNNGV. Trimming at V came to 5 bases and at J to 3 bases, leaving 6 bases not matched to a gene. The CDR3 DNA follows: TGTGCCAGCAGCATACATAGCGGGGTCTACAATGAGCAGTTCTTC. Translating it yields CASSIHSGVYNEQFF.

This clone was counted only a few times. This chain connects TRBV21-1 to TRBJ1-3. TRBV21-1 is marked as a pseudogene. The CDR3 runs to 15 residues. The CDR3 nucleotides are TGTGCCACAAAACCCAGGCCTCCACGGGAAAACACCATATATTTT. Amino acid sequence: CATKPRPPRENTIYF.

This clone was detected only once. The chain has TRBV19 and TRBJ1-6, with 8 nucleotides matching TRBD1. V was clipped by 9 bases and J by 9 bases; unmatched bases: 7. The CDR3 length is 13 residues. Germline lookup yields CDR1 LNHDA and CDR2 SQIVND (reference sequence). The CDR3 loop is CARSQGAGSPLHF. DNA of the CDR3: TGTGCCAGATCCCAGGGGGCGGGTTCACCCCTCCACTTT.

The chain has TRBV7-2 and TRBJ2-3; a weak D match, TRBD1 (6 bases). The CDR3 length is 15 residues. CDR1 SGHTA and CDR2 FQGNSA come from the germline V gene. Trimming cost V 2 bases and J 2 bases, with 11 bases left between them. For the CDR3, the DNA is TGTGCCAGCAGCTTAACCAGGGGATTCACAGATACGCAGTATTTT. Its protein product is CASSLTRGFTDTQYF.

The CDR3 coding sequence is TGCACCAGCAGCCTTCAGGTGGGCACCTATAGCAATCAGCCCCAGCATTTT. It specifies CTSSLQVGTYSNQPQHF. This chain connects TRBV1 to TRBJ1-5; the DNA was not compared with TRBD1, the D call given in the table. TRBV1 corresponds to a pseudogene. The CDR3 runs 17 residues.

V gene TRBV19 combines with J gene TRBJ1-2; no firm D call. This CDR3 spans 14 amino acids. Deletions cut 5 bases from V and 5 bases from J, with 15 bases between. The V gene's germline CDR1 is LNHDA and CDR2 SQIVND (reference sequence). The CDR3, as DNA: TGTGCCAGTAGTTTTACACAGCTCCGGTATGGCTACACCTTC. Translation: CASSFTQLRYGYTF.

This chain uses TRBV12-5 with TRBJ2-5; 7 nucleotides agree with TRBD1. Trimming at V came to 0 bases and at J to 5 bases, leaving 15 bases not matched to a gene. Germline values: CDR1 LGHNT, CDR2 FRNRAP. The CDR3 runs to 18 residues. The DNA for the CDR3 is TGTGCTAGTGGTTTGGTACTTTCGGGACAGTTCCTAGAGGAGACCCAGTACTTC. Amino acids: CASGLVLSGQFLEETQYF.

In regard to this clone: This sample also contains other DNA sequences that code for the same CDR3. DNA of the CDR3: TGTGCCAGCAGCGTTGGGACTAGCAATGAGCAGTTCTTC. Protein sequence: CASSVGTSNEQFF. This rearrangement joins TRBV7-3 to TRBJ2-1, with 8 positions matching TRBD2. Germline V gives CDR1 SGHTA, CDR2 FQGTGA. This CDR3 is built from 13 residues. V gave up 5 bases and J gave up 6 bases; unmatched junction bases: 3.

The rearrangement uses TRBV30 and TRBJ2-3; no definite D call. CDR1 GTSNPN and CDR2 SVGIG come from the germline V gene (reference sequence). Trimming took off 2 bases at V and 2 bases at J, with 11 bases between the two ends. This CDR3 has 14 amino acids. CDR3 DNA: TGTGCCTGGAGTTGGAGAACAATCACAGATACGCAGTATTTT. Encoded protein: CAWSWRTITDTQYF.

Regarding this clone: At one end the junction does not follow the germline gene, possibly because of a read error. The chain is built from TRBV7-9 and TRBJ2-3; TRBD2 aligns across 14 bases. This CDR3 is built from 16 residues. CDR1 is SEHNR and CDR2 is FQNEAQ in the germline V gene (reference sequence). CDR3 DNA: TGTTCCAGCAGCTCGGGACTAGCGGGGGTAGTGGGTACGCAGTATTTT. It yields the protein CSSSSGLAGVVGTQYF. The variable domain in full, with the rest retrieved from reference TRBV7-9 and TRBJ2-3, is DTGVSQNPRHKITKRGQNVTFRCDPISEHNRLYWYRQTLGQGPEFLTYFQNEAQLEKSRLLSDRFSAERPKGSFSTLEIQRTEQGDSAMYLCSSSSGLAGVVGTQYFGPGTRLTVL.

The V and J genes are TRBV7-2 and TRBJ2-1; D is unclear. This CDR3 comprises 15 residues. CDR1 is SGHTA and CDR2 is FQGNSA in the germline V gene. V was cut by 4 bases and J by 1 base, with 11 bases left in between. DNA of the CDR3: TGTGCCAGCAGCTGGTCGGGTTTTTCCTACAATGAGCAGTTCTTC. As protein: CASSWSGFSYNEQFF.

V gene TRBV29-1 combines with J gene TRBJ2-7, with D tentatively TRBD2 (5 bases). This CDR3 comprises 13 residues. Deletions cut 8 bases from V and 0 bases from J, with 14 bases between. CDR1 is SQVTM, CDR2 ANQGSEA, per germline. CDR3 in DNA: TGCAGCTCCCGGAAGGAGGACTCCTACGAGCAGTACTTC. Its translation is CSSRKEDSYEQYF.